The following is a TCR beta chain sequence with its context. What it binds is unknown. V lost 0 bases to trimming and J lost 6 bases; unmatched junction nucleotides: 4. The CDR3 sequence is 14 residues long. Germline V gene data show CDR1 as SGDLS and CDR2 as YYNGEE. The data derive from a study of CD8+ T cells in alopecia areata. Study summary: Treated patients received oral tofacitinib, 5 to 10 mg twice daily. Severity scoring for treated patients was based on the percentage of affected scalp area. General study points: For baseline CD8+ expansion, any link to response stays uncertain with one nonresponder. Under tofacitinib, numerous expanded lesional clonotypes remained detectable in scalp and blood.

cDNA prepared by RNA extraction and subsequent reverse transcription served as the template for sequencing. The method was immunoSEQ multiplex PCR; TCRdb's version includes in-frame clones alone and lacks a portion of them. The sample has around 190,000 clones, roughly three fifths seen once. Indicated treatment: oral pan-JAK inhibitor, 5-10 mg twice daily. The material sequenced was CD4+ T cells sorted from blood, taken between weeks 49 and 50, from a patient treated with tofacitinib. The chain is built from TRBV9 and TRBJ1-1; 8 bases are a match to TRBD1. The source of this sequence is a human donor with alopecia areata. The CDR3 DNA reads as TGTGCCAGCAGCGTAGCTGGACAGGGCGCTGAAGCTTTCTTT. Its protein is CASSVAGQGAEAFF.